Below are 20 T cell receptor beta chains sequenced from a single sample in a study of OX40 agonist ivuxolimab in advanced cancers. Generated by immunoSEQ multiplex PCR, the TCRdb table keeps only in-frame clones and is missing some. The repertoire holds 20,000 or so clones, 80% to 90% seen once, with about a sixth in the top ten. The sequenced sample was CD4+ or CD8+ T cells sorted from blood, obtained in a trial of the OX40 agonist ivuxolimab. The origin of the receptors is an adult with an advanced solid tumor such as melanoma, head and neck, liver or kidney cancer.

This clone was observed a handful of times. For the CDR3, the DNA is TGTGCCAGCAGCTCTTTTAGCGAGTACGAGCAGTACTTC. Translated, it gives CASSSFSEYEQYF. The rearrangement joins TRBV21-1 to TRBJ2-7; no check of the table's D call, TRBD2, against the DNA was made. TRBV21-1 is a recognized pseudogene. The CDR3 is made up of 13 amino acids.

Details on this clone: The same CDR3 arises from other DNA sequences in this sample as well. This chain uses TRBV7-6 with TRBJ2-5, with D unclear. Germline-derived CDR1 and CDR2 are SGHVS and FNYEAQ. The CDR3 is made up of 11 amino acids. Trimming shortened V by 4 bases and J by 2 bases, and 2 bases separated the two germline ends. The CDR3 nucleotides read TGTGCCAGCAGCTCACAAGAGACCCAGTACTTC. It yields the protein CASSSQETQYF. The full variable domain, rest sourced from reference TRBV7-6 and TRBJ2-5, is GAGVSQSPRYKVTKRGQDVALRCDPISGHVSLYWYRQALGQGPEFLTYFNYEAQQDKSGLPNDRFSAERPEGSISTLTIQRTEQRDSAMYRCASSSQETQYFGPGTRLLVL.

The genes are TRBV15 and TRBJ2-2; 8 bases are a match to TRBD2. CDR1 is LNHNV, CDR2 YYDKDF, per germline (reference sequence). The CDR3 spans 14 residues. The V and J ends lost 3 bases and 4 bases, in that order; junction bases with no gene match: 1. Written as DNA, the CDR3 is TGTGCCACCAGCAGGACTAGCGCCACCGGGGAGCTGTTTTTT. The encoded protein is CATSRTSATGELFF.

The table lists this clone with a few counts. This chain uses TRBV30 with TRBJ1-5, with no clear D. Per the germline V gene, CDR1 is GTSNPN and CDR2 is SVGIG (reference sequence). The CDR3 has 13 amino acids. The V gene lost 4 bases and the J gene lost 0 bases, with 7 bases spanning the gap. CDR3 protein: CAWTEDSNQPQHF. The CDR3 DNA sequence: TGTGCCTGGACCGAGGATAGCAATCAGCCCCAGCATTTT.

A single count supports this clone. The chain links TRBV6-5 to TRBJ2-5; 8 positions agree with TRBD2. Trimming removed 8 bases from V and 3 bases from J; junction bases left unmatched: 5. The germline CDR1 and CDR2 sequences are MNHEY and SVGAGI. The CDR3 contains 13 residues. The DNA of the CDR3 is TGTGCCAGCCGGAGCGGGGGTAAAGAGACCCAGTACTTC. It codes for CASRSGGKETQYF.

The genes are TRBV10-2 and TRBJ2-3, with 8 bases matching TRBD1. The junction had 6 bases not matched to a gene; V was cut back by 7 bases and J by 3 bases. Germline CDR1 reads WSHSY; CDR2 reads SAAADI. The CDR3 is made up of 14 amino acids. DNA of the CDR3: TGCGCCAGCAAAAGGACAGGGATAACAGATACGCAGTATTTT. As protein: CASKRTGITDTQYF.

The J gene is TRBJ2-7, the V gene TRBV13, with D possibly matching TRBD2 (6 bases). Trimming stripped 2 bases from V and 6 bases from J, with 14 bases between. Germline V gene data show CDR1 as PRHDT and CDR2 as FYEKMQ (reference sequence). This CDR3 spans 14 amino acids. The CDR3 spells CASSLFGGSAEQYF. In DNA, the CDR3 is TGTGCCAGCAGCTTATTCGGGGGAAGTGCCGAGCAGTACTTC.

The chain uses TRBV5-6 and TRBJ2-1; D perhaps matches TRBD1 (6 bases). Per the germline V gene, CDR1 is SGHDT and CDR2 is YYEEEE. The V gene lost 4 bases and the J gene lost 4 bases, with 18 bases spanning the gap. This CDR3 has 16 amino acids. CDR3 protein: CASSAGAGYPYNEQFF. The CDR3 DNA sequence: TGTGCCAGCAGCGCAGGGGCAGGGTACCCTTACAATGAGCAGTTCTTC.

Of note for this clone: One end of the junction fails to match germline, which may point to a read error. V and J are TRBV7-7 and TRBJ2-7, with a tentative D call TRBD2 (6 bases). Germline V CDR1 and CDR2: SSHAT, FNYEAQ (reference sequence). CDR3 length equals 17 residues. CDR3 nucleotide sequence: TGTGCTAGCAGCTTAGGAGGTGCGGGGACCGCCTCCTACGAGCAGTACTTC. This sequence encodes CASSLGGAGTASYEQYF.

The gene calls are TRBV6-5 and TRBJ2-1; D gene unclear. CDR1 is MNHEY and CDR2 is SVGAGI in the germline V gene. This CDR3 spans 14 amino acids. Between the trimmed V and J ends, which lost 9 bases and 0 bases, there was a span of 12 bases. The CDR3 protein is CASRKALSYNEQFF. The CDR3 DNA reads TGTGCCAGTCGGAAGGCCCTCTCCTACAATGAGCAGTTCTTC.

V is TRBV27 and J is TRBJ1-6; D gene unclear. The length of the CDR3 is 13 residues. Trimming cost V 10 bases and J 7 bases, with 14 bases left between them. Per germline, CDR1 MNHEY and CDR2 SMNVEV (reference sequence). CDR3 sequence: CATSRVLNSPLHF. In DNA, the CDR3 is TGTGCCACCTCAAGGGTTTTGAATTCACCCCTCCACTTT.

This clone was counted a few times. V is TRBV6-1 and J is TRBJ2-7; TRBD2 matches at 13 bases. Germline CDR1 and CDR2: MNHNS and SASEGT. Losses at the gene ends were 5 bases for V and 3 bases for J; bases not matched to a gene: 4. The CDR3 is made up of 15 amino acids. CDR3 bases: TGTGCCAGCAGTCCATGGACTAGCGGGAGCTACGAGCAGTACTTC. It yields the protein CASSPWTSGSYEQYF.

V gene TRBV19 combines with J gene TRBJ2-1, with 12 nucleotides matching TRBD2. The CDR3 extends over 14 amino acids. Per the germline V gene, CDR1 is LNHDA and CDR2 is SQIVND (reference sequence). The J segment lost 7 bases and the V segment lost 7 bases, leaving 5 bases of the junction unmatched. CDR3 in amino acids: CASKVTSGRNEQFF. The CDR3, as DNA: TGTGCCAGTAAAGTAACTAGCGGGAGGAATGAGCAGTTCTTC. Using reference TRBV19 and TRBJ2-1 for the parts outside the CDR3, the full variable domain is DGGITQSPKYLFRKEGQNVTLSCEQNLNHDAMYWYRQDPGQGLRLIYYSQIVNDFQKGDIAEGYSVSREKKESFPLTVTSAQKNPTAFYLCASKVTSGRNEQFFGPGTRLTVL.

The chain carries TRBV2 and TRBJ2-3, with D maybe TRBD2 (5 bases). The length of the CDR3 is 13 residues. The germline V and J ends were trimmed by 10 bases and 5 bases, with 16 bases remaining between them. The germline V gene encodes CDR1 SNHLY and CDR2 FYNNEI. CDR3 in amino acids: CAIKLRAEDTQYF. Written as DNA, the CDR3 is TGTGCCATCAAGCTGAGGGCAGAAGATACGCAGTATTTT.

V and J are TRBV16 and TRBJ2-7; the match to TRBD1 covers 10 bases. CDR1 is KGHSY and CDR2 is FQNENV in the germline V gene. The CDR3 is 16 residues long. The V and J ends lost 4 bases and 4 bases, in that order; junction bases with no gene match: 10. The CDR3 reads CASSPGRDRGLYEQYF. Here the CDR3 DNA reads TGTGCCAGCAGCCCCGGCCGGGACAGGGGACTATACGAGCAGTACTTC.

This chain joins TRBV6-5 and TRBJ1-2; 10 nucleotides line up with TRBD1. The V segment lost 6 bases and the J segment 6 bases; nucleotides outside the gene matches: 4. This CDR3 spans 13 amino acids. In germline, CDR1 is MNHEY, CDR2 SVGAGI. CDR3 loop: CASRRQGAHGYTF. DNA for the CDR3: TGTGCCAGCAGACGACAGGGGGCGCATGGCTACACCTTC.

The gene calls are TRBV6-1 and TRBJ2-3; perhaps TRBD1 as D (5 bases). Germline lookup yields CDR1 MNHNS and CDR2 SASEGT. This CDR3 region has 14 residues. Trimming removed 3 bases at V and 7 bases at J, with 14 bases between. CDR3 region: CASSEGQAMNTQYF. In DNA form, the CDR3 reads TGTGCCAGCAGTGAGGGGCAGGCGATGAATACGCAGTATTTT.

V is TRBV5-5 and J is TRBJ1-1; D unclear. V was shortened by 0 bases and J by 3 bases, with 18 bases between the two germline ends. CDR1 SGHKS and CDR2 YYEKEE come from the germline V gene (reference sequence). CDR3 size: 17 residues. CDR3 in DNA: TGTGCCAGCAGCTTGGGGTTCGCACGCCCTGAGGACACTGAAGCTTTCTTT. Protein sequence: CASSLGFARPEDTEAFF.

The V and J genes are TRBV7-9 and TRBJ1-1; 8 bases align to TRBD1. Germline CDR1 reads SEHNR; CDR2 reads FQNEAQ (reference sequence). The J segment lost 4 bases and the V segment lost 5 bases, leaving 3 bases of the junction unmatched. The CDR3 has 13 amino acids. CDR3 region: CASSITGGTEAFF. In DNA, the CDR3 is TGTGCCAGCAGCATTACAGGGGGCACTGAAGCTTTCTTT. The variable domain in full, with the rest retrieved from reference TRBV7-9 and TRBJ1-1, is DTGVSQNPRHKITKRGQNVTFRCDPISEHNRLYWYRQTLGQGPEFLTYFQNEAQLEKSRLLSDRFSAERPKGSFSTLEIQRTEQGDSAMYLCASSITGGTEAFFGQGTRLTVV.

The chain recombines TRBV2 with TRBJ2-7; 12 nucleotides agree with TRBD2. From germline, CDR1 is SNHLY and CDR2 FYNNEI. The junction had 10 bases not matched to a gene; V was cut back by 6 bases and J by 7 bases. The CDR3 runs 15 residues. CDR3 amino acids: CASSDASGGAGEQYF. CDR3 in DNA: TGTGCCAGCAGCGATGCTAGCGGGGGGGCTGGTGAGCAGTACTTC.